What follows describes a single T cell receptor beta chain. This clonotype was recorded a few times. The target of this receptor is not known. Base qualities are not recorded, but no much larger clone differs from it by a single base. These data are taken from a study of T-cell reconstitution after alpha-beta-depleted transplantation in children (dated by TCRdb to the mid-2010s). Concerning the study at large: Using TCR repertoire profiling, the study followed T-cell immune reconstitution in a quantitative way in children after TCRalphabeta/CD19-depleted allogeneic hematopoietic cell transplantation.

Libraries were built with PCR. The sequencer was an Illumina HiSeq 2500. Molecular barcoding was employed in the preparation of TCR libraries, with unique molecular identifiers being used to normalize TCRbeta repertoire quantification. TCRdb ran its own pipeline on the public reads, namely fastp trimming at Q25 and MiXCR clone calling, and kept in-frame beta chains. Identical CDR3 protein sequences are pooled into one entry, listed with their most common genes and DNA. A total of hundreds of thousands of distinct CDR3 sequences appear in this sample, 10% to 15% of them only once. 2% to 2.5% of the sample is held by the ten biggest clonotypes. A distance of 13 bases separates the germline ends of V and J, which lose 8 bases and 14 bases respectively. From the germline V gene, CDR1 is MDHEN and CDR2 is SYDVKM. The CDR3 has 11 amino acids, counting the end cysteine and phenylalanine. The retained sequence is limited to the CDR3, 33 bases, with the frame set at the first base.

The treatment or condition label on this specimen signifies: allogeneic hematopoietic cell transplantation with graft depleted of TCRalphabeta T cells and CD19 B cells. TCRalphabeta/CD19-depleted allogeneic hematopoietic cell grafts were given to the transplant recipients, all of whom were children. On the study overall, not on this receptor specifically: Apparently early alphabetaT-cell count recovery about two months after transplant reportedly relied on only several hundred rapidly expanded clones derived from non-depleted graft cells. Hyperexpanded clone frequencies declined over subsequent months; after one year, T-cell counts and TCRbeta diversity were mostly attributed to newly produced T cells. In some patients, the high TCRbeta diversity seen at day 60 was put down to recipient T cells and intrathymic progenitors that had survived conditioning.

This chain joins TRBV28 to TRBJ1-6, with the D segment identity uncertain. This TCR derives from a male patient younger than 18 who had a stem cell transplant for acute myeloid leukemia, so the T cells may come from the graft donor. The sample was PBMCs, mostly from graft donor cells, taken 360 days after TCRalphabeta/CD19-depleted stem cell transplant. The bases read TGTGCCAGCGGGTTTAGTTTGGCCCTCCACTTT. Its coded protein is CASGFSLALHF.